This TCR beta chain was profiled in a study of T cells in Graves' hyperthyroidism and ophthalmopathy. Study-wide results and limits: Blood also carried most thyroid clonotypes expanded above 0.001.

The germline CDR1 and CDR2 sequences are PRHDT and FYEKMQ (reference sequence). The length of the CDR3 is 16 residues. Trimming took off 5 bases at V and 7 bases at J, with 18 bases between the two ends. Patients were excluded because of uncontrolled infection, other autoimmune disease, pregnancy or lactation. The investigators amplified TCR beta CDR3 regions from RNA transcripts. A first-round RT-PCR of the TCR CDR3 used the HTBI primer set. A single record per CDR3 protein comes from TCRdb applying MiXCR to the multiplex PCR reads. Of 700,000 or so distinct CDR3 sequences listed, 16% are singletons. This clonotype was counted at least ten times. Its antigen is not identified.

This TCR was recovered from a young man with Graves' hyperthyroidism. The chain carries TRBV13 and TRBJ1-6; D gene ambiguous. Sequenced material: blood. DNA of the CDR3: TGTGCCAGCAGCGAAAAGAAGAGGGCGAGAAATTCACCCCTCCACTTT. This encodes CASSEKKRARNSPLHF.